This T cell receptor beta chain originates from a study of identical twins (dated by TCRdb to the mid-2010s). With regard to the full study: To test whether fetal clonotypes persist, the study used deep sequencing on TCR alpha and beta repertoires from monozygotic twins, unrelated adults of various ages, and cord blood. Replicate twin experiments were performed at different times using different library preparation protocols to rule out contamination.

Only healthy Caucasian donors were included. Three pairs of female monozygotic twins, all aged about 18 to 30 years, were included in the twin cohort. Positive isolation kits from Invitrogen were used to isolate CD4+ and CD8+ T cell populations. There are 13 amino acids in the CDR3, from cysteine to phenylalanine inclusive. Just CDR3 DNA is preserved here, 39 bases in frame from base 1. V lost 8 bases and J lost 9 bases; the stretch between them is 19 bases long. Taken from the germline V gene, the CDR1 and CDR2 loops are SGHTA and FQGNSA. General conclusions and limits of the study: Excess twin sharing in beta out-of-frame sequences was weaker because fewer shared sequences lowered the signal-to-noise ratio. Invariant T cells such as MAIT and iNKT could partly confound zero-insertion analyses, although diverse VJ usage argued against such confounding for most clonotypes. Fewer insertions were carried by abundant cord blood beta clonotypes, a similar but weaker trend appeared in young adult naive repertoires, and no such trend appeared in memory repertoires. Because the same donors could not be followed over many years, conclusions were based on cross-sectional statistical analysis. In monozygotic twins, out-of-frame TCR alpha sharing was systematically underestimated by recombination models, although the models agreed with sharing between unrelated individuals. Compared with coincidental sharing between unrelated individuals, out-of-frame TCR alpha sequences shared between twins showed an excess of sequences with low generation probability.

Library construction relied on 5' RACE. Sequenced on an Illumina HiSeq 2000. Template switching added a universal primer binding site, and the final cDNA carried a unique molecular identifier that allowed TCR cDNA molecules to be counted accurately. First-strand cDNA for TCR alpha and beta chains was synthesized from specific primers in the conserved constant-segment region. Each cDNA library was double barcoded, with a SMART-Mk sample barcode plus Illumina barcodes, to control for contamination. Two successive PCR steps introduced TruSeq adapter sequences along with Illumina sample barcodes. The TCR alpha and beta cDNA libraries were sequenced on the Illumina HiSeq platform using custom primers. In the source study's methods: MiGEC processed the raw reads to extract unique molecular identifiers, while MiXCR was used to determine the CDR3 positions. Recombination models were inferred per individual with the repgenHMM and IGoR tools using an EM algorithm. The tcR package in R was used for shared clonotype analysis, with sharing normalized by the product of cloneset sizes. To study raw recombination without the effects of thymic and clonal selection, out-of-frame nonproductive sequences were analyzed. TCRdb reanalyzed the raw reads on its own, using fastp at Q25 for trimming and MiXCR for clone calling, and kept in-frame beta chains. Entries are consolidated by CDR3 protein sequence, retaining the most common genes and DNA. TCRdb's processing, not the study's, gives the V and J calls here. In this sample the table shows hundreds of thousands of distinct CDR3 sequences, about 24% of which occur a single time. The ten largest account for 2.9% of the sample.

Ten or more counts support this clonotype. No cognate antigen has been identified for it. Within one base of it there is no much larger clone, and no base qualities were kept. The same specimen was also included in a second study, on T cells expressing NK-cell markers. Per the second study: TCR beta-chain repertoires were profiled in sorted CD3+CD56+NKG2C+, CD3+CD56+NKG2C- and CD3+CD56-NKG2C+ T-cell subsets from roughly eight donors. Among the eight sequenced donors, seven were HCMV-seropositive and one was HCMV-seronegative. In several experiments an anti-gammadeltaTCR antibody was added to restrict sorting to alphabetaTCR-expressing T cells. For six donors, the dominant CD3+CD56+NKG2C+ clonotypes were among the top 10 CD8+ clonotypes and accounted for about 1.0-7.0% of CD8+ T cells. Those dominant clonotypes were again the most abundant among CD3+CD56-NKG2C+ cells in a handful of donors, at 28.3-60.1%. It remained unclear whether the expanded NKG2C-expressing T cell clones were specific for HCMV antigens. The study sequenced eight donors, all healthy volunteers chosen at random: three men and five women. To determine HCMV serostatus, a commercial ELISA kit was used to detect HCMV-specific IgG in serum. Reads were demultiplexed and grouped by UMI with MIGEC, and clonotypes were assembled and quantified with MiTCR. To exclude erroneous sequences, only TCR cDNA sequences supported by at least two reads were retained. The tcR package was used for downstream repertoire analysis, and clonotypes were matched across fractions by CDR3 nucleotide sequence plus V segment. VDJmatch was used to annotate antigen specificity against VDJdb, with one amino acid substitution allowed in CDR3.

Specimen: CD4+ T cells sorted from blood. The clonotype originates from a woman aged 18-29 years in good health. The sequence is built from TRBV7-2 and TRBJ1-1, with the D gene too uncertain to name. CDR3 reads: CASGTTDHTQAFF. The DNA reads as follows: TGTGCCAGCGGAACAACGGACCATACTCAAGCTTTCTTT.